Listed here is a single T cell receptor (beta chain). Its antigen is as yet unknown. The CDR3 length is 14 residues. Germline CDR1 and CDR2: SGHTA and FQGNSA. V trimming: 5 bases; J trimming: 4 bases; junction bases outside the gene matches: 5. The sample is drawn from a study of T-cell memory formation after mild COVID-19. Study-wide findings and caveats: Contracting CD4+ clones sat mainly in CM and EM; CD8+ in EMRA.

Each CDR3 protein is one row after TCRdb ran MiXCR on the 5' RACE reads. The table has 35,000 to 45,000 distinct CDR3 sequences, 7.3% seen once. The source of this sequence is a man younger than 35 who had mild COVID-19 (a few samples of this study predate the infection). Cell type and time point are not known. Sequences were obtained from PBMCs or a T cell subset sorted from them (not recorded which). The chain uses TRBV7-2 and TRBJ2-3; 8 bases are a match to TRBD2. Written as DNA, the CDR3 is TGTGCCAGCAGCCTCAGCGGGGGCGCAGATACGCAGTATTTT. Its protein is CASSLSGGADTQYF.